A selection of T cell receptor beta chains follows, all from one sample in a study of cytotoxic CD8 clonotypes in ibrutinib-treated CLL. The table came from immunoSEQ multiplex PCR; TCRdb's copy has only in-frame clones and leaves some out. This sample has some 7,800 clones, with more than 65% found just once. Sequenced material: PBMCs, taken before ibrutinib treatment. These receptors were taken from a human donor with chronic lymphocytic leukemia. The CDR3 runs from the conserved cysteine through the conserved F or W. A D gene is named only where the DNA matches it firmly. For some rows the clone size is stated as once, few or many, or as a class when expanded; others skip it.

clone size,D gene,V gene,J gene,CDR3 DNA,CDR3 protein
.,.,TRBV5-4,TRBJ2-1,TGTGCCAGCAGCTTGGAAGGGGAGCAGTTCTTC,CASSLEGEQFF
.,TRBD1,TRBV4-2,TRBJ2-1,TGTGCCAGCAGCCAAGCTTCCACAGGGGCCTACAATGAGCAGTTCTTC,CASSQASTGAYNEQFF
.,TRBD1,TRBV4-2,TRBJ1-2,TGTGCCAGCAGCCAACCCGCGGGGCAGGGGGGGGAAGGCTACACCTTC,CASSQPAGQGGEGYTF
once,.,TRBV11-2,TRBJ2-7,TGTGCCAGCAGCACGACCCGGGGATACTACGAGCAGTACTTC,CASSTTRGYYEQYF
.,TRBD1,TRBV18,TRBJ2-3,TGTGCCAGCTCTTTCCGGGACAGGGACACGTATACGCAGTATTTT,CASSFRDRDTYTQYF
.,.,TRBV7-2,TRBJ2-7,TGTGCCAGCAGCTTAATGGGACACCTAATCTACGAGCAGTACTTC,CASSLMGHLIYEQYF
.,TRBD2,TRBV4-1,TRBJ2-3,TGCGCCAGCAGCCAAGGACTAGCCCTACAGTATTTT,CASSQGLALQYF
.,.,TRBV7-2,TRBJ1-2,TGTGCCAGCAGCTTAGGTCAGACCTATGGCTACACCTTC,CASSLGQTYGYTF
.,.,TRBV14,TRBJ2-1,TGTGCCAGCAGCCAAGCCATCTATTACAATGAGCAGTTCTTC,CASSQAIYYNEQFF
.,TRBD1,TRBV29-1,TRBJ1-2,TGCAGCGTTGAACAGGGGGCTAGTGGCTACACCTTC,CSVEQGASGYTF
.,.,TRBV19,TRBJ2-7,TGTGCCAGTAGCCAGGGTCCCAACGAGCAGTACTTC,CASSQGPNEQYF
.,.,TRBV27,TRBJ2-3,TGTGCCAGCAGACCCTCAGGGGCAGATACGCAGTATTTT,CASRPSGADTQYF
.,.,TRBV21-1,TRBJ2-2,TGTGCCAGCACCAATTATAGCGGGGCGAACACCGGGGAGCTGTTTTTT,CASTNYSGANTGELFF
.,.,TRBV29-1,TRBJ2-2,TGCAGCGTTGATACGGCCAAGACCGGGGAGCTGTTTTTT,CSVDTAKTGELFF
.,TRBD1,TRBV5-6,TRBJ1-4,TGTGCCAGCAGCTTCCGGGACAGCAATGAAAAACTGTTTTTT,CASSFRDSNEKLFF
.,.,TRBV7-3,TRBJ2-7,TGTGCCAGCAGCCTCCTCTCGGGTCCCTACGAGCAGTACTTC,CASSLLSGPYEQYF
.,.,TRBV2,TRBJ2-4,TGTGCCAGCAGCGTAGACAGCAGAGCCAAAAACATTCAGTACTTC,CASSVDSRAKNIQYF
.,.,TRBV9,TRBJ2-3,TGTGCCAGCAGCGTAGGGGCGGTGAGCACAGATACGCAGTATTTT,CASSVGAVSTDTQYF
.,.,TRBV4-3,TRBJ1-2,TGCGCCAGCAGCCAAGATTGGAGCCAGGGGAATTATAGACAAGGGGGCTACACCTTC,CASSQDWSQGNYRQGGYTF
.,.,TRBV28,TRBJ2-3,TGTGCCAGCAGTTCTGGGGGAGGAGGCACAGATACGCAGTATTTT,CASSSGGGGTDTQYF
.,TRBD2,TRBV7-8,TRBJ2-5,TGTGCCAGCAGCTTAGGGACTAGCGGGGGGGGCAGGGAGACCCAGTACTTC,CASSLGTSGGGRETQYF
few,.,TRBV7-2,TRBJ2-1,TGTGCCAGCACCGACTACCTTTTAGCAACATACAATGAGCAGTTCTTC,CASTDYLLATYNEQFF
once,.,TRBV5-4,TRBJ1-1,TGTGCCAGCAGCCGGGGGGGTGGGAACACTGAAGCTTTCTTT,CASSRGGGNTEAFF
.,TRBD2,TRBV5-6,TRBJ2-3,TGTGCCAGCAGCTTGGACCCGGGAGGTAGCACAGATACGCAGTATTTT,CASSLDPGGSTDTQYF
.,.,TRBV4-3,TRBJ2-7,TGCGCCAGCAGCCAAGAACTCGAGCGCGAGCAGTACTTC,CASSQELEREQYF
.,TRBD1,TRBV7-2,TRBJ1-1,TGTGCCAGCAGCTTATCCAACAGGGGGCCGAACACTGAAGCTTTCTTT,CASSLSNRGPNTEAFF
.,.,TRBV11-3,TRBJ2-1,TGTGCCAGCAGCCCGGGACTAAACTCCAGGGGGCAGTTCTTC,CASSPGLNSRGQFF
.,.,TRBV30,TRBJ2-7,TGTGCCTGGAGTATGGGGAGCATTGTTTACTTC,CAWSMGSIVYF
.,TRBD1,TRBV10-1,TRBJ2-3,TGCGCCAGCAGTGAGTCGCCTACCCGGGACAGGGGTTGGGATACGCAGTATTTT,CASSESPTRDRGWDTQYF
few,.,TRBV4-2,TRBJ2-3,TGTGCCAGCAGCCAAGTCCAAGGCCAGACACCACGGGATACGCAGTATTTT,CASSQVQGQTPRDTQYF
.,.,TRBV20-1,TRBJ2-3,TGCAGTGCTAGAGCGGAGCGTACGCAGTATTTT,CSARAERTQYF
.,TRBD1,TRBV7-8,TRBJ1-2,TGTGCCAGCAGCTTAGATTCGGGACAGAATTTCTATGGCTACACCTTC,CASSLDSGQNFYGYTF
.,.,TRBV28,TRBJ1-2,TGTGCCAGCACTACAGGGTCCTATGGCTACACCTTC,CASTTGSYGYTF
.,TRBD1,TRBV7-9,TRBJ1-2,TGTGCCAGCAGCTTACAGACAGGGAATGGCTACACCTTC,CASSLQTGNGYTF
few,.,TRBV21-1,TRBJ2-7,TGTGCCAGCAGCAAAGTCGAGCGGGAGAACGAGCAGTACTTC,CASSKVERENEQYF
.,TRBD1,TRBV28,TRBJ1-1,TGTGCCAGCAAGCGTCCGATGACAGGGTCTACTGAAGCTTTCTTT,CASKRPMTGSTEAFF
few,TRBD1,TRBV7-3,TRBJ2-2,TGTGCCAGCAGCTTACAGGGGGTAAAGAACACCGGGGAGCTGTTTTTT,CASSLQGVKNTGELFF
once,.,TRBV5-4,TRBJ2-6,TGTGCCAGCAGCACACAGCAAACTGGGGCCAACGTCCTGACTTTC,CASSTQQTGANVLTF
.,TRBD2,TRBV7-9,TRBJ2-3,TGTGCCAGCAGAAGACTAGCGGGGGGGCCGGATACGCAGTATTTT,CASRRLAGGPDTQYF
.,.,TRBV28,TRBJ1-2,TGTGCCAGCAGTCCAACCACATTGGACGGGGATATGCGCTACACCTTC,CASSPTTLDGDMRYTF
.,.,TRBV7-2,TRBJ2-2,TGTGCCAGCAGCCCACCGGGGGCCGGGACCGGGGAGCTGTTTTTT,CASSPPGAGTGELFF
.,TRBD2,TRBV14,TRBJ2-3,TGTGCCAGCAGCCCCGGTGGAGGGAGGGTAGCAGATACGCAGTATTTT,CASSPGGGRVADTQYF
.,.,TRBV9,TRBJ1-1,TGTGCCAGCAGCGTAGGCTTGCGGAGGGACACTGAAGCTTTCTTT,CASSVGLRRDTEAFF
.,.,TRBV14,TRBJ2-7,TGTGCCAGCAGCCCATACTACGAGCAGTACTTC,CASSPYYEQYF
.,.,TRBV29-1,TRBJ2-5,TGCAGCGTTGTGACAGCGAGGGAGACCCAGTACTTC,CSVVTARETQYF
.,.,TRBV5-1,TRBJ2-5,TGCGCCAGCAGCCCCGGGTGGGAGACCCAGTACTTC,CASSPGWETQYF